This T cell receptor (beta chain) was obtained from a study of blood T cell repertoires in COVID-19. From germline, CDR1 is SNHLY and CDR2 FYNNEI. The CDR3 covers 12 residues. V was cut by 4 bases and J by 6 bases, with 6 bases left in between. Method: immunoSEQ multiplex PCR; TCRdb's copy keeps in-frame clones and lacks some. Of approximately 300,000 clones listed, 80% to 90% are singletons. Sequencing used peripheral blood. The chain combines TRBV2 with TRBJ2-2, with D possibly TRBD2 on 6 matching bases. The source of this sequence is a woman between 35 and 50 years old with acute or convalescent COVID-19. CDR3 coding DNA: TGTGCCAGCAGTGGACTAGCCGGGGAGCTGTTTTTT. This gives the protein CASSGLAGELFF.